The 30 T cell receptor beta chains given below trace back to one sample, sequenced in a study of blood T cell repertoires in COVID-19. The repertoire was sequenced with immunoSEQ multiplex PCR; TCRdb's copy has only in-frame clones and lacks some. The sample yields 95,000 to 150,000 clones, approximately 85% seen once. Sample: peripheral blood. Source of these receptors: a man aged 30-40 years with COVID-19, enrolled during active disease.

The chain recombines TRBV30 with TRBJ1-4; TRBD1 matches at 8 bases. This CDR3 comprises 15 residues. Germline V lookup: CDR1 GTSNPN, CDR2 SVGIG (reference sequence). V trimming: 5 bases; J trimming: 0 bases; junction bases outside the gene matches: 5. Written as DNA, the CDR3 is TGTGCCTGGTCTACAGGGGGAGCAACTAATGAAAAACTGTTTTTT. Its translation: CAWSTGGATNEKLFF.

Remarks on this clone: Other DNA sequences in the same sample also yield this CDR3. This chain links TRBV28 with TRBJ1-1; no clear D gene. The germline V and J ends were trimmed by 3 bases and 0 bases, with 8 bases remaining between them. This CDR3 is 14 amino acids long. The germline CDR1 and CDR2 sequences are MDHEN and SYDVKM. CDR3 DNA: TGTGCCAGCAGTTTTCGAGGGATGAACACTGAAGCTTTCTTT. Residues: CASSFRGMNTEAFF.

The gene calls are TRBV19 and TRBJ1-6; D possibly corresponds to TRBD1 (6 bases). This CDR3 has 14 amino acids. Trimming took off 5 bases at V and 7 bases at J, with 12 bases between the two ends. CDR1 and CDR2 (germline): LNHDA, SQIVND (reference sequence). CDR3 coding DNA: TGTGCCAGTAGTTTGGACAGTCAAAATTCACCCCTCCACTTT. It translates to CASSLDSQNSPLHF.

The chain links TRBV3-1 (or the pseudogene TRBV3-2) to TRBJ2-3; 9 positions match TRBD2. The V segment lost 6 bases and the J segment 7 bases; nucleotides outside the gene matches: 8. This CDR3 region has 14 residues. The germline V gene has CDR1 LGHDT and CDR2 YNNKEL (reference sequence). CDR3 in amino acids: CASSSGLAPHTQYF. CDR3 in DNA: TGTGCCAGCAGTTCCGGACTAGCGCCACATACGCAGTATTTT.

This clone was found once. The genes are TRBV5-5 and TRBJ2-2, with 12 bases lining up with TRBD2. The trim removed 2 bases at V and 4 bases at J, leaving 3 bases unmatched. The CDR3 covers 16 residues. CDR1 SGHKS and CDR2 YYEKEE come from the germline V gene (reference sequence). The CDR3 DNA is TGTGCCAGCAGCTTCGCTAGCGGGAGGGGCACCGGGGAGCTGTTTTTT. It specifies CASSFASGRGTGELFF.

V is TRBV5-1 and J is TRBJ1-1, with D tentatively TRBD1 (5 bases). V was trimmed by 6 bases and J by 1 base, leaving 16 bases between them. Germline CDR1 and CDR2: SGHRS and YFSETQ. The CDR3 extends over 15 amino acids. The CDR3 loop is CASISGTSGNTEAFF. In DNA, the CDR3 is TGCGCCAGCATATCGGGGACTTCGGGGAACACTGAAGCTTTCTTT.

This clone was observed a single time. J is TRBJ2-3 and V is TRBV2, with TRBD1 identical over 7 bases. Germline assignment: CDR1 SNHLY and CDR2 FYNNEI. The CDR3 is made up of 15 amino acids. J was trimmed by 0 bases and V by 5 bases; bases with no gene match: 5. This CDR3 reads CASSPGTASTDTQYF. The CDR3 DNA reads TGTGCCAGCAGTCCCGGGACAGCGAGCACAGATACGCAGTATTTT.

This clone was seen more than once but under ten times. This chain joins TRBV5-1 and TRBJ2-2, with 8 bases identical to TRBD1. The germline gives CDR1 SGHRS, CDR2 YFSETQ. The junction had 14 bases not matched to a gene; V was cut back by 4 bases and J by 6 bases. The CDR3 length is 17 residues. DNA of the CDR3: TGCGCCAGCAGCCGCACACCGGGACAGGAGATTCCCGGGGAGCTGTTTTTT. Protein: CASSRTPGQEIPGELFF.

The CDR3 here is CASSFREGLWNIQYF. The CDR3 DNA sequence: TGTGCCAGCAGTTTTCGGGAGGGCCTTTGGAACATTCAGTACTTC. This chain joins TRBV28 and TRBJ2-4; 8 bases are a match to TRBD2. There are 15 residues in the CDR3. Germline V gene lookup returns CDR1 MDHEN and CDR2 SYDVKM. V was clipped by 3 bases and J by 7 bases; unmatched bases: 8. The complete variable domain, with remaining parts taken from reference TRBV28 and TRBJ2-4, reads DVKVTQSSRYLVKRTGEKVFLECVQDMDHENMFWYRQDPGLGLRLIYFSYDVKMKEKGDIPEGYSVSREKKERFSLILESASTNQTSMYLCASSFREGLWNIQYFGAGTRLSVL.

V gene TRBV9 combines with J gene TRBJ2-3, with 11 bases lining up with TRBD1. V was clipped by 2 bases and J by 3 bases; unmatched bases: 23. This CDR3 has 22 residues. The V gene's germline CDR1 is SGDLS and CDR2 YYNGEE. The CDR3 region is CASSVGPGTGGTPNVGTDTQYF. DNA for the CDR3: TGTGCCAGCAGCGTGGGCCCCGGGACAGGGGGGACTCCCAACGTGGGGACAGATACGCAGTATTTT. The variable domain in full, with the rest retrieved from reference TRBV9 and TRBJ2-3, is DSGVTQTPKHLITATGQRVTLRCSPRSGDLSVYWYQQSLDQGLQFLIQYYNGEERAKGNILERFSAQQFPDLHSELNLSSLELGDSALYFCASSVGPGTGGTPNVGTDTQYFGPGTRLTVL.

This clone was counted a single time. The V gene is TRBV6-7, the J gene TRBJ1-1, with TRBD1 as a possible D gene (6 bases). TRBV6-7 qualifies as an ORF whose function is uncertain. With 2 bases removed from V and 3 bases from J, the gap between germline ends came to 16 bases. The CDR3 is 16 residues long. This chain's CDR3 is CASSYEVGTPYTEAFF. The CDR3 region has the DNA TGTGCCAGCAGTTACGAGGTGGGGACACCTTACACTGAAGCTTTCTTT.

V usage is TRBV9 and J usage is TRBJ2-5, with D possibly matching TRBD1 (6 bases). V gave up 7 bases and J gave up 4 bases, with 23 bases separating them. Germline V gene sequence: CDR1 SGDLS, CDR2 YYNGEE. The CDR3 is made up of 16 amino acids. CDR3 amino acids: CASASQGIGIGETQYF. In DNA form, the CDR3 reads TGTGCCAGCGCCTCACAGGGCATTGGGATTGGAGAGACCCAGTACTTC.

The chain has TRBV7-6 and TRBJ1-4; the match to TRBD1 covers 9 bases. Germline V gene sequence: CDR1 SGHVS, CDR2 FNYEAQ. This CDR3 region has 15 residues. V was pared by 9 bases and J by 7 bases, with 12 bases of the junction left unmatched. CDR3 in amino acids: CASGDSDRGGEKLFF. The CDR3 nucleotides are TGTGCCAGTGGGGACTCGGACAGGGGAGGTGAAAAACTGTTTTTT.

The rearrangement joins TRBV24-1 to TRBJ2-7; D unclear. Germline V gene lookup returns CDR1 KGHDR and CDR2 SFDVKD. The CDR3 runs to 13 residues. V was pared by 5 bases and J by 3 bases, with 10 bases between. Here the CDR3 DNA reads TGTGCCACCAGTGGAGACATAAACTACGAGCAGTACTTC. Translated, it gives CATSGDINYEQYF.

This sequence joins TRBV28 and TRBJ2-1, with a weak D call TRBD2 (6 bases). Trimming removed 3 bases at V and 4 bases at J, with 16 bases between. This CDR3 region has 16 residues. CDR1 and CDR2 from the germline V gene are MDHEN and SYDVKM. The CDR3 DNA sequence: TGTGCCAGCAGTTTGATTAGCGGCGCGGCGTACAATGAGCAGTTCTTC. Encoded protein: CASSLISGAAYNEQFF.

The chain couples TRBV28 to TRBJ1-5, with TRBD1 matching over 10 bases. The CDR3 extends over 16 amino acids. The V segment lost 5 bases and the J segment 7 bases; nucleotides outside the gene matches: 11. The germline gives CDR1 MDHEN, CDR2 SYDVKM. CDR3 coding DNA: TGTGCCAGCAGTGCCCTATGGACAGGGGGGGGCCAGCCCCAGCATTTT. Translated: CASSALWTGGGQPQHF.

CDR3 sequence reads: CASSLMGTSETDTQYF. The CDR3 bases are TGTGCCAGCAGCTTAATGGGGACTAGCGAAACAGATACGCAGTATTTT. The chain carries TRBV7-3 and TRBJ2-3; 10 positions match TRBD2. The CDR3 totals 16 residues. Trimming at V came to 1 base and at J to 3 bases, leaving 4 bases not matched to a gene. Germline CDR1 and CDR2: SGHTA and FQGTGA.

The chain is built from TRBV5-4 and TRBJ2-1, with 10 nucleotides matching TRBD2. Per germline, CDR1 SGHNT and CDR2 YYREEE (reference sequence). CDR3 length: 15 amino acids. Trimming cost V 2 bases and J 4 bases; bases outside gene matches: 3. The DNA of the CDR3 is TGTGCCAGCAGCTTCATAGCGGGGGGTTACAATGAGCAGTTCTTC. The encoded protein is CASSFIAGGYNEQFF.

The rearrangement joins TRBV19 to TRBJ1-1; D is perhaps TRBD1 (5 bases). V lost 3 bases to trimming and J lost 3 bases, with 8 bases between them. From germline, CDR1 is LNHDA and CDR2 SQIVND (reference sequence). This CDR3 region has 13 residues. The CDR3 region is CASSIQGHTEAFF. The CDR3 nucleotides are TGTGCCAGTAGTATTCAGGGCCACACTGAAGCTTTCTTT.

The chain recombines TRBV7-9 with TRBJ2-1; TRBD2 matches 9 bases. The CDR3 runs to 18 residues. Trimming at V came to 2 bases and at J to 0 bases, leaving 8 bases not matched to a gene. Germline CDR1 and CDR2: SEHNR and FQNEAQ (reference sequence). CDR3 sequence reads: CASSLQGGRESSYNEQFF. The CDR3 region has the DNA TGTGCCAGCAGCTTACAAGGCGGGAGGGAAAGCTCCTACAATGAGCAGTTCTTC.

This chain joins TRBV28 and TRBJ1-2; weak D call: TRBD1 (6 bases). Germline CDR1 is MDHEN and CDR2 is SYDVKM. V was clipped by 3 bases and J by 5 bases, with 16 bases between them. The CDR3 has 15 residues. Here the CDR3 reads CASSLLSGQRYGYTF. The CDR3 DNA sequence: TGTGCCAGCAGTTTGCTCTCTGGACAGCGTTATGGCTACACCTTC.

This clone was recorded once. CDR3 in amino acids: CASSRDRVDSPLHF. CDR3 nucleotides: TGTGCCAGTAGCCGGGACAGGGTTGATTCACCCCTCCACTTT. V usage is TRBV19 and J usage is TRBJ1-6, with TRBD1 matching over 9 bases. The CDR3 runs to 14 residues. CDR1 and CDR2 (germline): LNHDA, SQIVND (reference sequence). The V gene end was trimmed by 6 bases and the J gene end by 8 bases; junction bases not matched to a gene: 5.

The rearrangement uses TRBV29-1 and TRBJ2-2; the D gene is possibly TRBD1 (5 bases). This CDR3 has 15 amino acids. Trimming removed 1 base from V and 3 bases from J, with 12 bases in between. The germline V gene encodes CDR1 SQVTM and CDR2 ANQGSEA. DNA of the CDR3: TGCAGCGTTGAAGTCCCTGGGGCCGACACCGGGGAGCTGTTTTTT. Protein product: CSVEVPGADTGELFF.

For the CDR3, the DNA is TGTGCCTGGAGTTCCCCTAGGACAGGGGGTTTGTACGAGCAGTACTTC. Encoded protein: CAWSSPRTGGLYEQYF. J is TRBJ2-7 and V is TRBV30; 10 bases map to TRBD1. Germline loops: CDR1 GTSNPN, CDR2 SVGIG (reference sequence). Trimming cost V 2 bases and J 4 bases; bases outside gene matches: 11. CDR3 length: 16 amino acids.

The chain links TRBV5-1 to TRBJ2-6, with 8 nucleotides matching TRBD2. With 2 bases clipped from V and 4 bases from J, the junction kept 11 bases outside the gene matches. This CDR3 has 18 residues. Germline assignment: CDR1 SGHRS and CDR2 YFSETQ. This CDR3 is CASSFGTRALEGANVLTF. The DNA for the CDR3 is TGCGCCAGCAGCTTCGGGACTAGAGCGCTGGAGGGGGCCAACGTCCTGACTTTC.

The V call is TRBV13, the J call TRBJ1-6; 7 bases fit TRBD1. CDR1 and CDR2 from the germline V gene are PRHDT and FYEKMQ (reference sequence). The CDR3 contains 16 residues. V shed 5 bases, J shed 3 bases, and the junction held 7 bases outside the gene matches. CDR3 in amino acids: CASSLLRDSYNSPLHF. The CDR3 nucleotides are TGTGCCAGCAGCCTACTTCGGGACAGCTATAATTCACCCCTCCACTTT.

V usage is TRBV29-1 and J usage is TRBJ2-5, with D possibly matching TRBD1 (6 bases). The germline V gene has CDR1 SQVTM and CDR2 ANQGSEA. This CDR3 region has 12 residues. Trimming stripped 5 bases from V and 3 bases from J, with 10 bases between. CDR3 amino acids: CSVLTGKETQYF. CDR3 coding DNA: TGCAGCGTTCTTACAGGGAAAGAGACCCAGTACTTC.

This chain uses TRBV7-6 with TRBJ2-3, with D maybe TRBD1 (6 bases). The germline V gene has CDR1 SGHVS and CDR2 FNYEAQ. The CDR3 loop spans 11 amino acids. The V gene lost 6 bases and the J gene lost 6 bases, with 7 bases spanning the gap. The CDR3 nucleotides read TGTGCCAGCAGGGGGGCGGATACGCAGTATTTT. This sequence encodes CASRGADTQYF.

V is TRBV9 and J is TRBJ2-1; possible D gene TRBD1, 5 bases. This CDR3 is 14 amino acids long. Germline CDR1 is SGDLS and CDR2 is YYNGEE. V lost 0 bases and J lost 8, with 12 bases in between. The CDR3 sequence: CASSVVGQGDEQFF. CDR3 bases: TGTGCCAGCAGCGTAGTAGGGCAGGGTGATGAGCAGTTCTTC.

The CDR3 nucleotides are TGCGCCAGCAGTGGTTCAACAGGGGCGGGCACTGAAGCTTTCTTT. Protein sequence: CASSGSTGAGTEAFF. This chain joins TRBV10-1 and TRBJ1-1; 7 bases map to TRBD1. Germline CDR1 is WNHNN and CDR2 is SYGVQD (reference sequence). Trimming took 4 bases from V and 4 from J; bases not matched to a gene: 9. The CDR3 is 15 amino acids.